These 4 T cell receptor beta chains originate from one sample sequenced in a study of T cell repertoires in cytomegalovirus infection. TCRdb analysed the reads with MiXCR anew, one entry per CDR3 protein. Here the sample spans tens of thousands of distinct CDR3 sequences, approximately 39% being singletons. Which antigens these TCRs recognize remains unknown. The sample was CD8+ T cells from cultured PBMCs, taken from culture after CMV antigen stimulation. Every receptor here comes from a human donor in good health (CMV status not recorded). Some clones in this sample may be carry-over from other donors' samples.

There are a few counts of this clonotype. The rearrangement links TRBV6-4 to TRBJ2-1; D remains unclear. Germline CDR1 reads MRHNA; CDR2 reads SNTAGT. This CDR3 contains 15 residues. Trimming stripped 2 bases from V and 4 bases from J, with 12 bases between. The chain's CDR3 is CASSDERAPYNEQFF. The DNA for the CDR3 is TGTGCCAGCAGTGACGAGCGCGCCCCGTACAATGAGCAGTTCTTC.

As for this clonotype: At one end the junction does not follow the germline gene, possibly because of a read error. This chain connects TRBV7-2 to TRBJ1-1, with unresolved D. Looked up from germline, CDR1 is SGHTA and CDR2 is FQGNSA. The CDR3 is 15 amino acids. The CDR3 loop reads CASSLEVGGYTVAFF. The DNA of the CDR3 is TGTGCCAGCAGCTTAGAAGTAGGAGGGTACACTGTAGCTTTCTTT.

The chain recombines TRBV7-9 with TRBJ2-7, with D perhaps TRBD2 (5 bases). The germline V gene encodes CDR1 SEHNR and CDR2 FQNEAQ (reference sequence). The CDR3 loop spans 15 amino acids. The V end lost 4 bases, the J end lost 1 base, and 14 bases lay between the germline ends. Written as DNA, the CDR3 is TGTGCCAGCAGCTCCCTGGAGGTAGTATCCTACGAGCAGTACTTC. Translating it yields CASSSLEVVSYEQYF.

The chain joins TRBV10-3 to TRBJ1-2, with D tentatively TRBD1 (5 bases). This CDR3 is 14 amino acids long. V lost 0 bases, J lost 2 bases, and 7 bases lay in between. Germline V gives CDR1 ENHRY, CDR2 SYGVKD. CDR3 in DNA: TGTGCCATCAGTGAGTCGGGGGGAAACTATGGCTACACCTTC. It specifies CAISESGGNYGYTF.